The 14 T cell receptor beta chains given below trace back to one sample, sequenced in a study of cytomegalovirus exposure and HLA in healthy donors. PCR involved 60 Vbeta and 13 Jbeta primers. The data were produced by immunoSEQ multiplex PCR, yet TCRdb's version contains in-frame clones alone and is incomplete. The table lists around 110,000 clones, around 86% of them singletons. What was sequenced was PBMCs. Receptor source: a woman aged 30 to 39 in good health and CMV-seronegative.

The chain's CDR3 is CASSPAGPGYTF. Here the CDR3 DNA reads TGTGCCAGCAGCCCAGCGGGGCCTGGCTACACCTTC. V and J are TRBV7-3 and TRBJ1-2; the D gene is possibly TRBD1 (5 bases). V was shortened by 5 bases and J by 7 bases, with 11 bases between the two germline ends. The germline gives CDR1 SGHTA, CDR2 FQGTGA. The CDR3 has 12 residues.

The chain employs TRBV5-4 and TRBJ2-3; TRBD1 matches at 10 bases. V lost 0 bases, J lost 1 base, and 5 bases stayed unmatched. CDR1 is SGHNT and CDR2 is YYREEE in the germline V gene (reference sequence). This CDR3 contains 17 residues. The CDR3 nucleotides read TGTGCCAGCAGCTTGGTTGGTGGGACAGGGGGCACAGATACGCAGTATTTT. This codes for CASSLVGGTGGTDTQYF.

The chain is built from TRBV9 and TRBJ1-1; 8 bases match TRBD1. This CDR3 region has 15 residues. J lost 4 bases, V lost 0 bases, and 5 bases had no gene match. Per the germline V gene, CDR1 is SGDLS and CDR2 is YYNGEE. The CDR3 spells CASSVEGQGSTEAFF. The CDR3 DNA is TGTGCCAGCAGCGTAGAAGGACAGGGTTCCACTGAAGCTTTCTTT.

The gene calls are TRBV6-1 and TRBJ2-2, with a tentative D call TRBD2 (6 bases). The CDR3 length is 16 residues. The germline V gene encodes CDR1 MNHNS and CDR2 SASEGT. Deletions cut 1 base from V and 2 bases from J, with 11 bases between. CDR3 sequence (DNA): TGTGCCAGCAGTGAAGGTTGGACTACTAACACCGGGGAGCTGTTTTTT. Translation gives CASSEGWTTNTGELFF.

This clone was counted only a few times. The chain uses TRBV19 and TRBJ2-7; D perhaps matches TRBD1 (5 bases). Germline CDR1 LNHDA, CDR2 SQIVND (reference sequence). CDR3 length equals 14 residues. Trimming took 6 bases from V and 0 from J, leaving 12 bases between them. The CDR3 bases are TGTGCCAGTAGGATGACAGTTAGCTCCTACGAGCAGTACTTC. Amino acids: CASRMTVSSYEQYF.

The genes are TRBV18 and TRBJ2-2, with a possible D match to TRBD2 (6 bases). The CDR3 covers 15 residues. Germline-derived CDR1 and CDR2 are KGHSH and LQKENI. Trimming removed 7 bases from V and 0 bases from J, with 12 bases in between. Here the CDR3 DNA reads TGTGCCAGCTACCCACGGGGGACGAACACCGGGGAGCTGTTTTTT. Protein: CASYPRGTNTGELFF.

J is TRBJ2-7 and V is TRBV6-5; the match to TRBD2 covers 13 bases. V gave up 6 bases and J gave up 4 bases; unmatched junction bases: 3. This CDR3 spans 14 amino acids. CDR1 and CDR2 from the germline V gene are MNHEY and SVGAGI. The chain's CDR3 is CASRGLAGTYEQYF. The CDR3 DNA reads TGTGCCAGCAGGGGACTAGCGGGAACGTACGAGCAGTACTTC.

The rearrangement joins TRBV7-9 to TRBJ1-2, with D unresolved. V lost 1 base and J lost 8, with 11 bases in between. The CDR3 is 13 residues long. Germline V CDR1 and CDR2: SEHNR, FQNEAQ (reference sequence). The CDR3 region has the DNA TGTGCCAGCAGCTTAGATGCCGGTTCGGGCTACACCTTC. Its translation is CASSLDAGSGYTF. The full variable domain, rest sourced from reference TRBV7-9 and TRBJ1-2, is DTGVSQNPRHKITKRGQNVTFRCDPISEHNRLYWYRQTLGQGPEFLTYFQNEAQLEKSRLLSDRFSAERPKGSFSTLEIQRTEQGDSAMYLCASSLDAGSGYTFGSGTRLTVV.

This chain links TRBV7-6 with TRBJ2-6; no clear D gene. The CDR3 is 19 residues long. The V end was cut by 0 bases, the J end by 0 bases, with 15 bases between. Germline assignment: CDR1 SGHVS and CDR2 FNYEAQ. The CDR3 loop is CASSLAMAGKPSGANVLTF. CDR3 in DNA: TGTGCCAGCAGCTTAGCGATGGCAGGCAAACCCTCTGGGGCCAACGTCCTGACTTTC.

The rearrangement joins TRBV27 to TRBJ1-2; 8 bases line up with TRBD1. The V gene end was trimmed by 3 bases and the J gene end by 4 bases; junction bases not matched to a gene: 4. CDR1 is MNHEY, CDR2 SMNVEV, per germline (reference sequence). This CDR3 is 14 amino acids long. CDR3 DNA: TGTGCCAGCAGTTTGACAGGGGCCTCCTATGGCTACACCTTC. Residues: CASSLTGASYGYTF.

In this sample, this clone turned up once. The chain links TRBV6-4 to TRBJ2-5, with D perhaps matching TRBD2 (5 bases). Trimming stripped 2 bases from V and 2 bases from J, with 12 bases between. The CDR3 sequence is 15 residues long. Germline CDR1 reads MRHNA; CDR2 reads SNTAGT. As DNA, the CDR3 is TGTGCCAGCAGTGACCTCCGGACTGTACAAGAGACCCAGTACTTC. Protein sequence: CASSDLRTVQETQYF.

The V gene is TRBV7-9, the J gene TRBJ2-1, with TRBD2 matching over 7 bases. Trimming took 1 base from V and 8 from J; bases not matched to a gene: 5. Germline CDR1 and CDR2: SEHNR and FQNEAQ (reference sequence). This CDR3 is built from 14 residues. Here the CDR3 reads CASSLERDGHEQFF. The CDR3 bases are TGTGCCAGCAGCTTAGAGCGGGATGGCCATGAGCAGTTCTTC. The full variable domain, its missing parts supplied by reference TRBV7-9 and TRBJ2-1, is DTGVSQNPRHKITKRGQNVTFRCDPISEHNRLYWYRQTLGQGPEFLTYFQNEAQLEKSRLLSDRFSAERPKGSFSTLEIQRTEQGDSAMYLCASSLERDGHEQFFGPGTRLTVL.

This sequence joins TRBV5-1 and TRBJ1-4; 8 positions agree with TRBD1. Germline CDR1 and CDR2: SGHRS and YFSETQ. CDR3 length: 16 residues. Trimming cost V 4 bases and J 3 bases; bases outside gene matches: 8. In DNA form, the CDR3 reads TGCGCCAGCAGCAGCTCACAGGGGGGACCTAATGAAAAACTGTTTTTT. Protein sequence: CASSSSQGGPNEKLFF. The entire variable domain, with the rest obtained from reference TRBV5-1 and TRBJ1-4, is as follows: KAGVTQTPRYLIKTRGQQVTLSCSPISGHRSVSWYQQTPGQGLQFLFEYFSETQRNKGNFPGRFSGRQFSNSRSEMNVSTLELGDSALYLCASSSSQGGPNEKLFFGSGTQLSVL.

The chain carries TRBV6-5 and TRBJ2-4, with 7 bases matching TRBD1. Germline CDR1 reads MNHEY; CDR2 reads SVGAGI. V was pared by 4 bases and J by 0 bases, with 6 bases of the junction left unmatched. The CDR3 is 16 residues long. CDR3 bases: TGTGCCAGCAGTTGGGACAGAGTTCTAGCCAAAAACATTCAGTACTTC. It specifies CASSWDRVLAKNIQYF.